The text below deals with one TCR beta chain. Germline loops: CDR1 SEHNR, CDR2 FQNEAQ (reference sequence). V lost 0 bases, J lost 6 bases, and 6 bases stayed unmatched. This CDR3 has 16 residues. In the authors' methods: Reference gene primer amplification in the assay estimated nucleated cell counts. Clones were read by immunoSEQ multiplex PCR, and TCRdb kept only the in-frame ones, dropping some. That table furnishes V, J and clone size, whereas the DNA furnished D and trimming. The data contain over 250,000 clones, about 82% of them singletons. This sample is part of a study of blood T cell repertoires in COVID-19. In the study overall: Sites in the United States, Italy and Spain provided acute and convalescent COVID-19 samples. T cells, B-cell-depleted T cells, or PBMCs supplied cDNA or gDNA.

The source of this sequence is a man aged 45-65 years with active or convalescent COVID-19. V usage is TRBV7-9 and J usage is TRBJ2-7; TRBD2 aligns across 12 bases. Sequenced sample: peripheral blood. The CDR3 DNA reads TGTGCCAGCAGCTTAGCCCCACTAGCGGGAGGTCGCGAGCAGTACTTC. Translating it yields CASSLAPLAGGREQYF.